Following are 32 T cell receptor beta chains from one sample sequenced in a study of shared clonotypes between healthy human individuals. The data were produced by immunoSEQ multiplex PCR, yet TCRdb's version contains in-frame clones alone and is incomplete. The sample holds 2 million to 2.5 million clones; 85% to 95% are singletons and the top ten take 0.1% to 0.15%. Sequenced sample: naive CD4+ T cells sorted from blood. Subset meaning: CD45RA+ positively selected. These receptors were obtained from a man between 18 and 35 years old in good health.

The sample holds one count of this clone. The chain is built from TRBV19 and TRBJ2-1; 10 bases agree with TRBD2. Looked up from germline, CDR1 is LNHDA and CDR2 is SQIVND (reference sequence). V lost 5 bases to trimming and J lost 2 bases; unmatched junction nucleotides: 3. The CDR3 sequence is 15 residues long. The CDR3 DNA reads TGTGCCAGTAGTGGGGGACTAGCGCCCTACAATGAGCAGTTCTTC. This codes for CASSGGLAPYNEQFF.

CDR3 loop: CASKTGTGSGYTF. In nucleotides, the CDR3 is TGTGCCAGCAAAACCGGGACAGGGAGCGGCTACACCTTC. J is TRBJ1-2 and V is TRBV25-1; 9 bases line up with TRBD1. Germline CDR1 is MGHDK and CDR2 is SYGVNS. V dropped 7 bases and J dropped 8; count of bases not matched to a gene: 8. The CDR3 has 13 residues.

A word on this clone: Other DNA sequences within the sample encode an identical CDR3. The chain uses TRBV6-5 and TRBJ2-3, with 7 bases that match TRBD1. J lost 1 base, V lost 0 bases, and 1 base had no gene match. CDR3 length: 15 residues. The germline CDR1 and CDR2 sequences are MNHEY and SVGAGI. CDR3 sequence reads: CASSYSTGRTDTQYF. CDR3 bases: TGTGCCAGCAGTTACTCGACAGGGCGCACAGATACGCAGTATTTT.

The chain carries TRBV7-2 and TRBJ2-7; D perhaps matches TRBD2 (6 bases). Between the trimmed V and J ends, which lost 5 bases and 4 bases, there was a span of 15 bases. CDR1 is SGHTA, CDR2 FQGNSA, per germline. This CDR3 has 14 amino acids. The CDR3 nucleotides are TGTGCCAGCAGCCCTCTTACCGCGGGGTACGAGCAGTACTTC. Translation gives CASSPLTAGYEQYF.

The V call is TRBV7-9, the J call TRBJ1-2, with 7 bases that match TRBD1. Unmatched junction bases numbered 12, after V lost 0 bases and J lost 8 bases. The CDR3 is made up of 16 amino acids. Germline V CDR1 and CDR2: SEHNR, FQNEAQ (reference sequence). The CDR3 DNA sequence: TGTGCCAGCAGCTTAGCGACAACGACAGGGTTGGGCGGCTACACCTTC. Translation: CASSLATTTGLGGYTF. Together with reference TRBV7-9 and TRBJ1-2, the CDR3 gives the full variable domain: DTGVSQNPRHKITKRGQNVTFRCDPISEHNRLYWYRQTLGQGPEFLTYFQNEAQLEKSRLLSDRFSAERPKGSFSTLEIQRTEQGDSAMYLCASSLATTTGLGGYTFGSGTRLTVV.

This chain links TRBV28 with TRBJ1-4, with D unresolved. Germline V CDR1 and CDR2: MDHEN, SYDVKM. Trimming shortened V by 1 base and J by 8 bases, and 14 bases separated the two germline ends. The CDR3 is 15 residues long. CDR3 in DNA: TGTGCCAGCAGTTTATCCTGGACTAGACCCGAAAAACTGTTTTTT. Encoded protein: CASSLSWTRPEKLFF.

The chain recombines TRBV5-4 with TRBJ2-3; D is undetermined. The CDR3 contains 13 residues. V lost 4 bases and J lost 4, with 10 bases in between. CDR1 and CDR2 (germline): SGHNT, YYREEE (reference sequence). CDR3 sequence reads: CASSLDSADTQYF. CDR3 DNA sequence: TGTGCCAGCAGCCTCGACTCCGCAGATACGCAGTATTTT.

The chain links TRBV2 to TRBJ1-1; 8 bases are a match to TRBD1. The CDR3 sequence is 14 residues long. V shed 7 bases, J shed 1 base, and the junction held 5 bases outside the gene matches. Germline CDR1 SNHLY, CDR2 FYNNEI. The CDR3 sequence: CASTLDRANTEAFF. CDR3 coding DNA: TGTGCCAGCACCTTGGACAGGGCGAACACTGAAGCTTTCTTT.

This clone was recorded only once. The chain has TRBV14 and TRBJ1-3; D unresolved. Germline V gene lookup returns CDR1 SGHDN and CDR2 FVKESK. The CDR3 loop spans 14 amino acids. V lost 4 bases, J lost 4 bases, and 11 bases lay in between. This chain's CDR3 is CASSRLTDGNTIYF. In DNA, the CDR3 is TGTGCCAGCAGCCGTTTAACAGACGGAAACACCATATATTTT. Full variable domain (outside the CDR3, taken from reference TRBV14 and TRBJ1-3): EAGVTQFPSHSVIEKGQTVTLRCDPISGHDNLYWYRRVMGKEIKFLLHFVKESKQDESGMPNNRFLAERTGGTYSTLKVQPAELEDSGVYFCASSRLTDGNTIYFGEGSWLTVV.

The chain joins TRBV9 to TRBJ1-1; D is unresolved. Germline CDR1 is SGDLS and CDR2 is YYNGEE. V lost 3 bases, J lost 6 bases, and 15 bases lay in between. The length of the CDR3 is 14 residues. This chain's CDR3 is CASSGAGFFAEAFF. The CDR3 region has the DNA TGTGCCAGCAGCGGGGCTGGATTTTTCGCTGAAGCTTTCTTT. The full variable domain, its missing parts supplied by reference TRBV9 and TRBJ1-1, is DSGVTQTPKHLITATGQRVTLRCSPRSGDLSVYWYQQSLDQGLQFLIQYYNGEERAKGNILERFSAQQFPDLHSELNLSSLELGDSALYFCASSGAGFFAEAFFGQGTRLTVV.

For this clone: The same CDR3 arises from other DNA sequences in this sample as well. The rearrangement uses TRBV6-5 and TRBJ1-3; D remains ambiguous. Trimming took off 7 bases at V and 2 bases at J, with 9 bases between the two ends. Germline-derived CDR1 and CDR2 are MNHEY and SVGAGI. The CDR3 has 13 amino acids. The CDR3 bases are TGTGCCAGCACGAGAGGGCCTGGAAACACCATATATTTT. This codes for CASTRGPGNTIYF.

V gene TRBV10-1 combines with J gene TRBJ2-7; a possible D gene is TRBD2 (7 bases). Between the trimmed V and J ends, which lost 1 base and 6 bases, there was a span of 10 bases. Germline loops: CDR1 WNHNN, CDR2 SYGVQD (reference sequence). This CDR3 spans 13 amino acids. This chain's CDR3 is CASSEWGGTEQYF. DNA of the CDR3: TGCGCCAGCAGTGAGTGGGGGGGCACCGAGCAGTACTTC.

The chain couples TRBV21-1 to TRBJ2-1; whether TRBD2, the table's D call, matches the DNA was not checked. TRBV21-1 is recorded as a pseudogene. This CDR3 region has 18 residues. The CDR3 protein is CASSQKPSGRSSYNEQFF. Here the CDR3 DNA reads TGTGCCAGCAGCCAAAAACCTAGCGGACGCAGCTCCTACAATGAGCAGTTCTTC.

V gene TRBV6-1 combines with J gene TRBJ1-5; maybe TRBD1 (6 bases). V was pared by 6 bases and J by 0 bases, with 12 bases between. This CDR3 region has 15 residues. The germline CDR1 and CDR2 sequences are MNHNS and SASEGT. The DNA for the CDR3 is TGTGCCAGCAGGGGGACACCATATAGCAATCAGCCCCAGCATTTT. Translated: CASRGTPYSNQPQHF.

This clone appeared once. The V call is TRBV2, the J call TRBJ2-7; TRBD1 agrees at 10 bases. With 6 bases clipped from V and 5 bases from J, the junction kept 10 bases outside the gene matches. This CDR3 has 15 residues. Per germline, CDR1 SNHLY and CDR2 FYNNEI. CDR3 nucleotide sequence: TGTGCCAGCAGCCCGGACAGGGGGGTTTTCAACGAGCAGTACTTC. Amino acid sequence: CASSPDRGVFNEQYF.

J is TRBJ2-7 and V is TRBV11-2; a possible D gene is TRBD1 (5 bases). V was shortened by 5 bases and J by 6 bases, with 17 bases between the two germline ends. The CDR3 runs 14 residues. Germline CDR1 SGHAT, CDR2 FQNNGV. CDR3 bases: TGTGCCAGCAGCCCGACAGCCCCCTTGGGCGAGCAGTACTTC. Translation gives CASSPTAPLGEQYF.

The rearrangement links TRBV6-6 to TRBJ1-1, with D possibly TRBD1 on 5 matching bases. The CDR3 has 13 amino acids. V was cut by 7 bases and J by 0 bases, with 9 bases left in between. CDR1 is MNHNY, CDR2 SVGAGI, per germline (reference sequence). The CDR3 DNA reads TGTGCCAGCACGGACAATTTGAACACTGAAGCTTTCTTT. This codes for CASTDNLNTEAFF.

This clone was counted a single time. The V call is TRBV6-6, the J call TRBJ2-3; D gene ambiguous. Looked up from germline, CDR1 is MNHNY and CDR2 is SVGAGI (reference sequence). V was pared by 6 bases and J by 2 bases, with 15 bases between. CDR3 length: 15 residues. CDR3 nucleotide sequence: TGTGCCAGCAGCTACCCCCAGGATTACACAGATACGCAGTATTTT. It yields the protein CASSYPQDYTDTQYF.

This chain links TRBV19 with TRBJ2-4, with TRBD1 identical over 7 bases. CDR3 size: 15 residues. Per germline, CDR1 LNHDA and CDR2 SQIVND (reference sequence). V lost 5 bases, J lost 0 bases, and 4 bases stayed unmatched. The CDR3 spells CASSRQGQAKNIQYF. CDR3 in DNA: TGTGCCAGTAGTCGACAGGGACAAGCCAAAAACATTCAGTACTTC.

This chain links TRBV2 with TRBJ2-5, with 10 bases fitting TRBD2. The V gene's germline CDR1 is SNHLY and CDR2 FYNNEI. The length of the CDR3 is 15 residues. V trimming: 5 bases; J trimming: 4 bases; junction bases outside the gene matches: 7. Here the CDR3 reads CASSFKRGGGETQYF. In DNA form, the CDR3 reads TGTGCCAGCAGTTTTAAGCGGGGGGGCGGAGAGACCCAGTACTTC.

The chain couples TRBV5-1 to TRBJ2-3, with D perhaps matching TRBD2 (5 bases). V lost 5 bases and J lost 2, with 15 bases in between. Germline V CDR1 and CDR2: SGHRS, YFSETQ. This CDR3 comprises 15 residues. DNA of the CDR3: TGCGCCAGCAGTGCCGGGATCCCCCTCACAGATACGCAGTATTTT. This gives the protein CASSAGIPLTDTQYF.

Notes on this clone: This specimen includes other DNA sequences encoding the same CDR3. This chain links TRBV5-4 with TRBJ2-7; 12 nucleotides line up with TRBD2. Trimming at V came to 0 bases and at J to 7 bases, leaving 5 bases not matched to a gene. The germline V gene encodes CDR1 SGHNT and CDR2 YYREEE (reference sequence). The CDR3 is 15 amino acids. CDR3 DNA sequence: TGTGCCAGCAGCTTGGCTAGCGGGGGGGCAAGGGAGCAGTACTTC. Translated: CASSLASGGAREQYF.

V usage is TRBV27 and J usage is TRBJ1-6, with D hard to call. The CDR3 extends over 13 amino acids. CDR1 MNHEY and CDR2 SMNVEV come from the germline V gene (reference sequence). V was pared by 5 bases and J by 7 bases, with 9 bases between. CDR3 amino acids: CASSLGLNSPLHF. DNA for the CDR3: TGTGCCAGCAGTCTTGGACTGAATTCACCCCTCCACTTT.

The chain carries TRBV7-9 and TRBJ2-1, with D unresolved. Trimming shortened V by 4 bases and J by 7 bases, and 11 bases separated the two germline ends. Germline V lookup: CDR1 SEHNR, CDR2 FQNEAQ (reference sequence). The CDR3 has 13 amino acids. The CDR3 DNA follows: TGTGCCAGCAGCTCCCCTAATGGGAATGAGCAGTTCTTC. Its protein is CASSSPNGNEQFF.

The chain is built from TRBV7-2 and TRBJ2-5; TRBD2 is a possible D gene (5 bases). Trimming pared 5 bases from V and 2 bases from J, leaving 9 bases between. The CDR3 has 13 amino acids. From germline, CDR1 is SGHTA and CDR2 FQGNSA. This CDR3 is CASSRPGQETQYF. CDR3 nucleotide sequence: TGTGCCAGCAGCCGGCCGGGGCAAGAGACCCAGTACTTC.

The V and J genes are TRBV9 and TRBJ1-3; no firm D call. Germline CDR1 SGDLS, CDR2 YYNGEE. CDR3 size: 17 residues. Trimming shortened V by 0 bases and J by 0 bases, and 13 bases separated the two germline ends. This chain's CDR3 is CASSVDPLVFSGNTIYF. The CDR3 DNA reads TGTGCCAGCAGCGTAGATCCTTTAGTGTTCTCTGGAAACACCATATATTTT.

This chain connects TRBV28 to TRBJ1-2; D uncertain. This CDR3 is built from 11 residues. V lost 6 bases and J 4 bases, leaving 6 bases between the germline ends. Germline V gene data show CDR1 as MDHEN and CDR2 as SYDVKM. CDR3 sequence reads: CASRATYGYTF. In nucleotides, the CDR3 is TGTGCCAGCAGGGCAACCTATGGCTACACCTTC.

The genes are TRBV19 and TRBJ2-2; D remains unclear. This CDR3 is built from 12 residues. The V gene lost 3 bases and the J gene lost 6 bases, with 5 bases spanning the gap. Germline-derived CDR1 and CDR2 are LNHDA and SQIVND (reference sequence). The CDR3 coding sequence is TGTGCCAGTAGTATGGCCCCCGGGGAGCTGTTTTTT. Encoded protein: CASSMAPGELFF.

The DNA for the CDR3 is TGTGCCAGCAGTTACTCGGAGGCATACTATGGCTACACCTTC. Amino acid sequence: CASSYSEAYYGYTF. The chain carries TRBV6-7 and TRBJ1-2, with D uncertain. TRBV6-7 counts as an open reading frame of uncertain function. This CDR3 contains 14 residues. V was cut by 0 bases and J by 3 bases, with 8 bases left in between.

V and J are TRBV25-1 and TRBJ2-7, with TRBD1 matching 8 bases. J gave up 0 bases and V 6 bases, and 4 bases lay outside the gene matches. Looked up from germline, CDR1 is MGHDK and CDR2 is SYGVNS. The CDR3 is made up of 14 amino acids. CDR3 amino acids: CASRGQGNSYEQYF. CDR3 bases: TGTGCCAGCAGAGGACAGGGTAACTCCTACGAGCAGTACTTC.

The chain combines TRBV29-1 with TRBJ2-1; TRBD2 agrees at 13 bases. The germline V gene has CDR1 SQVTM and CDR2 ANQGSEA. J lost 9 bases, V lost 6 bases, and 5 bases had no gene match. The CDR3 sequence is 13 residues long. The CDR3 coding sequence is TGCAGCGTAACTAGCGGGAGGGCCGTTGAGCAGTTCTTC. Protein: CSVTSGRAVEQFF.

J is TRBJ1-5 and V is TRBV10-3; no reliable D call. The CDR3 has 14 amino acids. In germline, CDR1 is ENHRY, CDR2 SYGVKD. V dropped 3 bases and J dropped 7 bases, with 13 bases sitting between them. CDR3 DNA: TGTGCCATCAGTGAAGAAGAGGGTTGGCAGCCCCAGCATTTT. Translating it yields CAISEEEGWQPQHF.